A selection of T cell receptor beta chains follows, all from one sample in a study of early T cells in non-severe SARS-CoV-2 infection. Via MiXCR, TCRdb re-called the 5' RACE reads, giving one row per CDR3 protein. The sample includes tens of thousands of distinct CDR3 sequences, under 7.5% of them seen just once. Specimen: whole blood, collected at baseline. The receptors here all came from an adult who was a healthcare worker with PCR-confirmed SARS-CoV-2 infection or an uninfected control (not recorded which). Each CDR3 is given with its conserved first and last residue. The D gene is left open where the match is weak. Expanded clones are given a class, and other clones once, few, many or no size at all.

d_gene	abundance	j_gene	v_gene	CDR3nt	CDR3aa
TRBD1	-	TRBJ2-7	TRBV6-2/TRBV6-3	TGTGCCAACAGTCGGGGACAGACCTACGAGCAGTACTTC	CANSRGQTYEQYF
-	many	TRBJ2-5	TRBV12-2	TGTGCAAGTCGCTTAGCGCGTCAGGGTGTTTTCCAAGAGACCCAGTACTTC	CASRLARQGVFQETQYF
-	-	TRBJ2-3	TRBV11-2	TGTGCCAGCAGCCCCCGACTACAACGCACAGATACGCAGTATTTT	CASSPRLQRTDTQYF
TRBD2	few	TRBJ2-2	TRBV4-3	TGCGCCAGCAGCCAAAATGCGGGAGCCGGGACTAGCGGGACCGGGGAGCTGTTTTTT	CASSQNAGAGTSGTGELFF
TRBD2	-	TRBJ2-3	TRBV29-1	TGCAGCGTCAACGGGACTAGCGGGGGGATGACAGATACGCAGTATTTT	CSVNGTSGGMTDTQYF
TRBD2	many	TRBJ2-1	TRBV5-6	TGTGCCAGCAGCATCGGGACTAGCGGATTCAATGAGCAGTTCTTC	CASSIGTSGFNEQFF
TRBD2	many	TRBJ2-5	TRBV12-3/TRBV12-4	TGTGCCAGCAGTTTGCAGGGACTAGCGGGCCGCAAGGAGACCCAGTACTTC	CASSLQGLAGRKETQYF
-	-	TRBJ1-5	TRBV6-2/TRBV6-3	TGTGCCAGCGAGCCCCACCGTGGGATTGCGGGCAATCAGCCCCAGCATTTT	CASEPHRGIAGNQPQHF
-	few	TRBJ1-5	TRBV20-1	TGCAGTGCTAGAGATCTAACAGGAAGCGGTCAGCCCCAGCATTTT	CSARDLTGSGQPQHF
TRBD1	-	TRBJ2-5	TRBV6-6	TGTGCCAGCCAAGGGGGCGCAGAGACCCAGTACTTC	CASQGGAETQYF
-	many	TRBJ1-5	TRBV7-2	TGTGCCAGCAGCCCAGGCTATCAGCCCCAGCATTTT	CASSPGYQPQHF
TRBD1	few	TRBJ2-5	TRBV11-3	TGTGCCAGCGGCCAGGGGGCGGGACAAGAGACCCAGTACTTC	CASGQGAGQETQYF
-	many	TRBJ1-2	TRBV4-3	TGCGCCAGCAGCCAAGACGGGACAAGAACTTTCGGCTACACCTTC	CASSQDGTRTFGYTF
-	many	TRBJ2-3	TRBV29-1	TGCAGCGTTGAAGGACAGGATCGAGATACGCAGTATTTT	CSVEGQDRDTQYF
-	many	TRBJ2-1	TRBV24-1	TGTGCCACCAGTGATAACAGTCGCACACTAAATGAGCAGTTCTTC	CATSDNSRTLNEQFF
-	many	TRBJ2-1	TRBV15	TGTGCCACCAGCCAGGACGGTACCTACAATGAGCAGTTCTTC	CATSQDGTYNEQFF
TRBD1	many	TRBJ2-2	TRBV5-1	TGCGCCAGCAGGTCAGCCGCGCTTGGGACAGGGGCGAACACCGGGGAGCTGTTTTTT	CASRSAALGTGANTGELFF
-	many	TRBJ2-3	TRBV7-2	TGTGCCAGCAGCCGAGGGGGGCCCGATACGCAGTATTTT	CASSRGGPDTQYF
-	many	TRBJ1-5	TRBV5-1	TGCGCCAGCAGCTGGACCACAGGGTCGGGTCAGCCCCAGCATTTT	CASSWTTGSGQPQHF
-	-	TRBJ1-6	TRBV5-5	TGTGCCAGCAGCTTCGTCCCAGGAGGTAGGGGTTCACCCCTCCACTTT	CASSFVPGGRGSPLHF